The clone carrying this T cell receptor (beta chain) was seen ten or more times. What it binds is not known. This sample is part of a study of regulatory T cells in long-lasting Graves disease. The CDR3 sequence is 15 residues long. The V segment lost 3 bases and the J segment 5 bases; nucleotides outside the gene matches: 8. The germline CDR1 and CDR2 sequences are LGHDT and YNNKEL (reference sequence). Time point meaning: newly diagnosed GD, antithyroid drugs for less than 3 months. There was RNA extracted from PBMCs, and the TCR library was made from it. CDR3-region Arm-PCR and iRepertoire HTBI primers produced the TCR beta libraries. TCRdb re-analysed the multiplex PCR reads in MiXCR, keeping a single row per CDR3 protein. Of 400,000 to 650,000 distinct CDR3 sequences listed, 15% to 20% are singletons. Study-wide points: Favoring TRBV28, TRBJ1-2 and TRBJ2-5 was a feature seen in persistent disease.

The same sample was also used in a study of T cells in Graves' hyperthyroidism and ophthalmopathy. That investigation notes: Exclusion of a patient resulted from uncontrolled infection, other autoimmune disease, pregnancy or lactation.

The sample in question was peripheral blood mononuclear cells (PBMCs), obtained at new diagnosis, from a patient treated with antithyroid drugs. The TCR sequence derives from a woman aged 40-60 years with Graves disease. The rearrangement joins TRBV3-1 to TRBJ2-7; 9 bases agree with TRBD1. The CDR3 DNA is TGTGCCAGCAGCCACCCCGGGACAGGGTACGACGAGCAGTACTTC. Translating it yields CASSHPGTGYDEQYF.